This T cell receptor beta chain was sequenced during a study of T-cell reconstitution after alpha-beta-depleted transplantation in children. Molecular barcoding with unique molecular identifiers was used for the TCRbeta library. MiXCR, applied by TCRdb to the PCR reads, yields one record per CDR3 protein. The data contain 700,000 to 950,000 distinct CDR3 sequences, 16% of them seen just once; the ten biggest clones take up 5%. Study-level points and caveats: Recipient T cells and thymic progenitors that survived were the source of the high TCRbeta diversity seen at day 60 in some patients. Newly generated T cells supplied most T-cell counts and diversity one year post-transplant. It was reported that alpha-beta T cells came from several hundred expanded graft clones (about two months after transplant).

This CDR3 comprises 15 residues. Per germline, CDR1 SNHLY and CDR2 FYNNEI. The V and J ends lost 3 bases and 2 bases respectively, with 11 bases between them. This clonotype appeared a few times. Its target is unknown. Material: PBMCs, mostly from graft donor cells, obtained 360 days after TCRalphabeta/CD19-depleted stem cell transplant. This receptor was identified in a male patient younger than 18 who had a stem cell transplant for acute lymphoblastic leukemia, so the T cells may come from the graft donor. This chain connects TRBV2 to TRBJ2-1, with a possible D match to TRBD2 (5 bases). The CDR3 bases are TGTGCCAGCAGTGACGGGGTGTCCCCCTACAATGAGCAGTTCTTC. Translated, it gives CASSDGVSPYNEQFF.